Here is one T cell receptor beta chain with its context. The antigen remains unidentified. These data are taken from a study of cytomegalovirus exposure and HLA in healthy donors. PCR amplification relied on 60 Vbeta primers (plus 13 Jbeta primers). Measured with immunoSEQ multiplex PCR; TCRdb has only the in-frame clones, and not every one. The sample consists of roughly 200,000 clones, over 75% of them appearing once. Donors were ostensibly healthy at sampling, although undocumented immune exposures were probable. Study-wide results and limits: Most subjects had HLA-A and HLA-B alleles reportedly predicted accurately by TCR beta sequences.

V lost 5 bases and J 2 bases, leaving 15 bases between the germline ends. This CDR3 has 15 residues. The germline gives CDR1 MDHEN, CDR2 SYDVKM. The receptor was derived from a woman in her forties or fifties in good health and CMV-seronegative. The rearrangement uses TRBV28 and TRBJ1-2; no clear D gene. Specimen: PBMCs. The CDR3 loop is CASSRPSQINYGYTF. CDR3 DNA: TGTGCCAGCAGTCGCCCGTCCCAGATAAACTATGGCTACACCTTC.